The 28 T cell receptor beta chains below all came from one sample that was sequenced in a study of blood T cell repertoires in COVID-19. Some clones are missing from TCRdb's copy, which holds only in-frame ones; the method was immunoSEQ multiplex PCR. Altogether some 270,000 clones are present, 86% being singletons, with the ten largest covering over 5.5%. The source material was peripheral blood. The receptors shown here come from a woman older than 75 with COVID-19, enrolled during active disease.

The chain recombines TRBV28 with TRBJ1-2; 9 bases align to TRBD1. The germline V gene has CDR1 MDHEN and CDR2 SYDVKM. The CDR3 loop spans 15 amino acids. J gave up 4 bases and V 6 bases, and 9 bases lay outside the gene matches. CDR3 region: CASRPGTGRGYGYTF. The CDR3 DNA reads as TGTGCCAGCAGGCCCGGGACAGGGAGAGGCTATGGCTACACCTTC.

The V gene is TRBV5-6, the J gene TRBJ1-3, with D possibly being TRBD1 (5 bases). The CDR3 extends over 13 amino acids. CDR1 and CDR2 from the germline V gene are SGHDT and YYEEEE. V was pared by 6 bases and J by 2 bases, with 9 bases between. This CDR3 reads CASTPRAGNTIYF. As DNA, the CDR3 is TGTGCCAGCACCCCCAGGGCTGGAAACACCATATATTTT. The variable domain in full, completed from reference TRBV5-6 and TRBJ1-3, reads DAGVTQSPTHLIKTRGQQVTLRCSPKSGHDTVSWYQQALGQGPQFIFQYYEEEERQRGNFPDRFSGHQFPNYSSELNVNALLLGDSALYLCASTPRAGNTIYFGEGSWLTVV.

A remark on this clone: Within the sample, other DNA sequences also encode this same CDR3. The chain uses TRBV18 and TRBJ2-5; TRBD1 aligns across 9 bases. This CDR3 has 14 amino acids. The germline gives CDR1 KGHSH, CDR2 LQKENI. Unmatched junction bases numbered 3, after V lost 5 bases and J lost 2 bases. CDR3 DNA sequence: TGTGCCAGCTCATCGGGACAGGGACAAGAGACCCAGTACTTC. As protein: CASSSGQGQETQYF.

A word on this clone: The junction shows a germline mismatch at one end, possibly a read error. The rearrangement joins TRBV6-6 to TRBJ1-5, with TRBD1 matching over 7 bases. Germline V lookup: CDR1 MNHNY, CDR2 SVGAGI (reference sequence). The CDR3 spans 15 residues. CDR3 region: CASSTTGRSKQPQHF. The CDR3 nucleotides read TGTGCCAGCAGCACGACAGGGAGGAGCAAACAGCCCCAGCATTTT.

V gene TRBV6-5 combines with J gene TRBJ2-1; 10 nucleotides align to TRBD2. The V gene end was trimmed by 0 bases and the J gene end by 9 bases; junction bases not matched to a gene: 5. CDR3 length: 15 amino acids. Germline CDR1 MNHEY, CDR2 SVGAGI. The CDR3 reads CASSYSERGGIEQFF. The DNA of the CDR3 is TGTGCCAGCAGTTACTCGGAGCGGGGGGGAATTGAGCAGTTCTTC.

The V call is TRBV7-2, the J call TRBJ2-3; tentatively, D is TRBD2 (7 bases). V lost 5 bases, J lost 4 bases, and 16 bases lay in between. The CDR3 spans 15 residues. Looked up from germline, CDR1 is SGHTA and CDR2 is FQGNSA. The CDR3 protein is CASSVGGLMPDTQYF. CDR3 DNA sequence: TGTGCCAGCAGCGTCGGGGGGCTGATGCCAGATACGCAGTATTTT.

The V call is TRBV5-5, the J call TRBJ1-2, with TRBD1 matching 7 bases. The CDR3 sequence is 14 residues long. Losses at the gene ends were 3 bases for V and 4 bases for J; bases not matched to a gene: 6. Germline V gene lookup returns CDR1 SGHKS and CDR2 YYEKEE (reference sequence). The DNA of the CDR3 is TGTGCCAGCAGCTGGGACAGAGAAGTCTATGGCTACACCTTC. This gives the protein CASSWDREVYGYTF.

The chain links TRBV15 to TRBJ2-7; maybe TRBD2 (6 bases). Germline V gene sequence: CDR1 LNHNV, CDR2 YYDKDF (reference sequence). The V end lost 5 bases, the J end lost 10 bases, and 18 bases lay between the germline ends. The CDR3 sequence is 13 residues long. In DNA form, the CDR3 reads TGTGCCACCAGCGAGGGGACTTATGGGGCACAGTACTTC. It encodes CATSEGTYGAQYF.

This clone was recorded at least ten times. This chain connects TRBV2 to TRBJ1-5; D gene unclear. The CDR3 is 12 residues long. V was shortened by 4 bases and J by 9 bases, with 10 bases between the two germline ends. Germline-derived CDR1 and CDR2 are SNHLY and FYNNEI. The CDR3 DNA follows: TGTGCCAGCAGTGGACCGCGGGCGCCCCAGCATTTT. Its protein product is CASSGPRAPQHF.

This clone was counted once. The V gene is TRBV7-9, the J gene TRBJ2-5; D perhaps matches TRBD2 (7 bases). The CDR3 runs 11 residues. Trimming stripped 5 bases from V and 9 bases from J, with 10 bases between. Per germline, CDR1 SEHNR and CDR2 FQNEAQ (reference sequence). CDR3 in amino acids: CASSLGGAQYF. The CDR3 DNA reads TGTGCCAGCAGCCTAGGGGGGGCCCAGTACTTC.

This chain uses TRBV9 with TRBJ1-1; D ambiguous. V was shortened by 6 bases and J by 0 bases, with 12 bases between the two germline ends. Per the germline V gene, CDR1 is SGDLS and CDR2 is YYNGEE. The CDR3 consists of 14 residues. This chain's CDR3 is CASTVTSMNTEAFF. In nucleotides, the CDR3 is TGTGCCAGCACCGTGACATCAATGAACACTGAAGCTTTCTTT.

The J gene is TRBJ1-2, the V gene TRBV2; D remains unclear. CDR3 length: 13 residues. In germline, CDR1 is SNHLY, CDR2 FYNNEI. V lost 6 bases to trimming and J lost 5 bases, with 13 bases between them. This chain's CDR3 is CASRGRTVYGYTF. CDR3 DNA: TGTGCCAGCAGGGGGAGGACGGTGTATGGCTACACCTTC.

V is TRBV2 and J is TRBJ2-7; D not certain. The CDR3 extends over 11 amino acids. Per the germline V gene, CDR1 is SNHLY and CDR2 is FYNNEI. V lost 0 bases to trimming and J lost 12 bases, with 9 bases between them. The CDR3 loop is CASSEADIGYF. In DNA form, the CDR3 reads TGTGCCAGCAGTGAAGCTGACATTGGGTACTTC.

The CDR3 bases are TGTGCCAGCAGTACAGGAGCCGGGGAGCTGTTTTTT. Translating it yields CASSTGAGELFF. The chain recombines TRBV2 with TRBJ2-2; D might be TRBD1 (5 bases). Trimming left V 5 bases short and J 6 bases short, with 7 bases between. Germline-derived CDR1 and CDR2 are SNHLY and FYNNEI. The CDR3 sequence is 12 residues long.

J is TRBJ2-5 and V is TRBV5-1; D possibly corresponds to TRBD1 (6 bases). This CDR3 comprises 13 residues. V was clipped by 4 bases and J by 2 bases, with 9 bases between them. The germline V gene has CDR1 SGHRS and CDR2 YFSETQ. CDR3 in DNA: TGCGCCAGCAGCGCAGGACAGCAAGAGACCCAGTACTTC. As protein: CASSAGQQETQYF.

This clone was detected once. V gene TRBV29-1 combines with J gene TRBJ2-3; 12 bases match TRBD2. V lost 4 bases and J lost 2; bases outside the gene matches: 1. Germline V gene data show CDR1 as SQVTM and CDR2 as ANQGSEA. The length of the CDR3 is 14 residues. The CDR3 sequence: CSVGLAGVTDTQYF. The CDR3 DNA is TGCAGCGTTGGACTAGCGGGGGTCACAGATACGCAGTATTTT.

The rearrangement uses TRBV24-1 and TRBJ2-3, with TRBD1 as a possible D gene (7 bases). Germline CDR1 reads KGHDR; CDR2 reads SFDVKD. V dropped 0 bases and J dropped 2 bases, with 17 bases sitting between them. The CDR3 length is 18 residues. The CDR3 DNA reads TGTGCCACCAGTGATTTGCCCGCGGGACAGCGAGTCACAGATACGCAGTATTTT. This translates into CATSDLPAGQRVTDTQYF.

The CDR3 protein is CASSAGNNQPQHF. CDR3 in DNA: TGCGCCAGCAGTGCAGGCAACAATCAGCCCCAGCATTTT. The chain joins TRBV10-1 to TRBJ1-5; D is unresolved. Germline V gene data show CDR1 as WNHNN and CDR2 as SYGVQD (reference sequence). Trimming took off 4 bases at V and 3 bases at J, with 7 bases between the two ends. The length of the CDR3 is 13 residues.

The chain uses TRBV30 and TRBJ2-7; D not certain. The CDR3 spans 12 residues. The germline V and J ends were trimmed by 0 bases and 3 bases, with 6 bases remaining between them. Germline assignment: CDR1 GTSNPN and CDR2 SVGIG (reference sequence). The DNA for the CDR3 is TGTGCCTGGAGTGTACGGTTCTACGAGCAGTACTTC. Its protein product is CAWSVRFYEQYF.

The chain has TRBV7-6 and TRBJ2-4; 12 bases line up with TRBD2. CDR1 is SGHVS and CDR2 is FNYEAQ in the germline V gene. V shed 4 bases and J 5 bases; nucleotides not matched to a gene: 6. CDR3 length: 16 residues. The CDR3 nucleotides are TGTGCCAGCAGCTCACTAGCGGGGGGCCTTGAAAACATTCAGTACTTC. It yields the protein CASSSLAGGLENIQYF.

The chain uses TRBV5-1 and TRBJ2-3; 8 bases map to TRBD2. The CDR3 extends over 19 amino acids. CDR1 is SGHRS and CDR2 is YFSETQ in the germline V gene. The junction had 13 bases not matched to a gene; V was cut back by 1 base and J by 0 bases. The CDR3 region has the DNA TGCGCCAGCAGCTTGCCAGGATTAGCGGGGCGATCTAGCACAGATACGCAGTATTTT. As protein: CASSLPGLAGRSSTDTQYF. The variable domain in full, with the rest retrieved from reference TRBV5-1 and TRBJ2-3, is KAGVTQTPRYLIKTRGQQVTLSCSPISGHRSVSWYQQTPGQGLQFLFEYFSETQRNKGNFPGRFSGRQFSNSRSEMNVSTLELGDSALYLCASSLPGLAGRSSTDTQYFGPGTRLTVL.

The CDR3 coding sequence is TGTGCCAGCAGTGGACAGGGAACTGGGACTGAAGCTTTCTTT. Translating it yields CASSGQGTGTEAFF. V and J are TRBV6-4 and TRBJ1-1; 7 nucleotides line up with TRBD1. V trimming: 4 bases; J trimming: 5 bases; junction bases outside the gene matches: 7. The CDR3 sequence is 14 residues long. Germline V gene sequence: CDR1 MRHNA, CDR2 SNTAGT.

V and J are TRBV18 and TRBJ2-2; D gene unclear. The CDR3 spans 15 residues. Germline V CDR1 and CDR2: KGHSH, LQKENI. V was trimmed by 0 bases and J by 8 bases, leaving 13 bases between them. The CDR3: CASSPPMEPGGELFF. Written as DNA, the CDR3 is TGTGCCAGCTCACCACCGATGGAGCCCGGAGGGGAGCTGTTTTTT.

This clone was seen a few times. V and J are TRBV6-5 and TRBJ2-7; TRBD1 matches at 9 bases. The CDR3 sequence is 14 residues long. Per the germline V gene, CDR1 is MNHEY and CDR2 is SVGAGI. V trimming: 6 bases; J trimming: 4 bases; junction bases outside the gene matches: 7. CDR3 in amino acids: CASSPGQGRYEQYV. In DNA, the CDR3 is TGTGCCAGCAGCCCGGGACAGGGACGTTACGAGCAGTACGTC.

V gene TRBV2 combines with J gene TRBJ1-1, with 7 bases matching TRBD1. V lost 7 bases, J lost 6 bases, and 8 bases stayed unmatched. CDR1 is SNHLY and CDR2 is FYNNEI in the germline V gene. The CDR3 length is 13 residues. The CDR3 protein is CASTRDSLPEAFF. The CDR3 bases are TGTGCCAGCACCCGGGACAGTCTCCCTGAAGCTTTCTTT.

V and J are TRBV5-3 and TRBJ2-7, with TRBD2 matching over 7 bases. TRBV5-3 is identified as an open reading frame with a role that is uncertain. The CDR3 is 16 residues long. Trimming at V came to 0 bases and at J to 4 bases, leaving 10 bases not matched to a gene. This CDR3 reads CARSLAQKWGGYEQYV. The CDR3, as DNA: TGTGCCAGAAGCTTGGCCCAGAAGTGGGGGGGTTACGAGCAGTACGTC.

This clone has only one observation. The chain recombines TRBV10-3 with TRBJ2-3, with 12 bases identical to TRBD2. The CDR3 totals 18 residues. V was pared by 9 bases and J by 4 bases, with 17 bases of the junction left unmatched. Germline values: CDR1 ENHRY, CDR2 SYGVKD. The chain's CDR3 is CAIQLAGGLSGGSDTQYF. The DNA of the CDR3 is TGTGCCATACAACTAGCGGGGGGCCTATCGGGCGGTTCAGATACGCAGTATTTT.

The chain links TRBV7-8 to TRBJ1-2, with a weak D call TRBD1 (5 bases). The germline V and J ends were trimmed by 4 bases and 3 bases, with 18 bases remaining between them. The germline V gene encodes CDR1 SGHVS and CDR2 FQNEAQ. The CDR3 length is 16 residues. The CDR3 loop is CASSSPGRIGDYGYTF. The CDR3 coding sequence is TGTGCCAGCAGCTCCCCCGGTAGAATAGGGGACTATGGCTACACCTTC.